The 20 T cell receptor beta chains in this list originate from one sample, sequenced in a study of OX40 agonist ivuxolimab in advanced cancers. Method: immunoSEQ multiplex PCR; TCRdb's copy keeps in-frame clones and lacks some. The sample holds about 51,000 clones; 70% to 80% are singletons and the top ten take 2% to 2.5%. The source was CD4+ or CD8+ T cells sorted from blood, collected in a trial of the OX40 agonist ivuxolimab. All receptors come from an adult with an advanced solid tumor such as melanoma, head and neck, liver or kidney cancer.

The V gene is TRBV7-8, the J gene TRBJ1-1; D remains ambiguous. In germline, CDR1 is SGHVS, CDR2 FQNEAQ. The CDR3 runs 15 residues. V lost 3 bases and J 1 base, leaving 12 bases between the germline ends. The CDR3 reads CASSFMRSRNTEAFF. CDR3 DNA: TGTGCCAGCAGCTTCATGCGAAGTAGGAACACTGAAGCTTTCTTT.

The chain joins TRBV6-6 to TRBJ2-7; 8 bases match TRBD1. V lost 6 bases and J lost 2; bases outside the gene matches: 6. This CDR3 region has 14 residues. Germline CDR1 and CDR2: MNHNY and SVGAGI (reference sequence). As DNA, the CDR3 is TGTGCCAGCAGCGAACAGGGGGGTACCTACGAGCAGTACTTC. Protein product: CASSEQGGTYEQYF.

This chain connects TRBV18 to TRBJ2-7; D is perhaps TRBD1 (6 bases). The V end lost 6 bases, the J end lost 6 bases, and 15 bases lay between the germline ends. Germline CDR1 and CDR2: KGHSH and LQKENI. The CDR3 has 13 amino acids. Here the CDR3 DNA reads TGTGCCAGCTCCGATCTCGGCAGGGGCGAGCAGTACTTC. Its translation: CASSDLGRGEQYF. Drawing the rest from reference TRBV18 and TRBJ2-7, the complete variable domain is NAGVMQNPRHLVRRRGQEARLRCSPMKGHSHVYWYRQLPEEGLKFMVYLQKENIIDESGMPKERFSAEFPKEGPSILRIQQVVRGDSAAYFCASSDLGRGEQYFGPGTRLTVT.

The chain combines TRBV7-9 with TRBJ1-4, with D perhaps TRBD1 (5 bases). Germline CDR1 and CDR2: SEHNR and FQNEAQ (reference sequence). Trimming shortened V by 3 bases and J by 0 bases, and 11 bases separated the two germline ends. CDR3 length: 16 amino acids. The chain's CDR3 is CASSFSGQATNEKLFF. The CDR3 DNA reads TGTGCCAGCAGCTTTTCAGGGCAGGCAACTAATGAAAAACTGTTTTTT.

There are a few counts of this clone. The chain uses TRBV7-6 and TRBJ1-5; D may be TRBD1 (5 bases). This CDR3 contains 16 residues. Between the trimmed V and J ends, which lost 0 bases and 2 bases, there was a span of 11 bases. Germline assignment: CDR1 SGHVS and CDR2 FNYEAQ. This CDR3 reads CASSLAQGVGNQPQHF. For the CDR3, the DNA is TGTGCCAGCAGCTTAGCGCAGGGTGTGGGCAATCAGCCCCAGCATTTT.

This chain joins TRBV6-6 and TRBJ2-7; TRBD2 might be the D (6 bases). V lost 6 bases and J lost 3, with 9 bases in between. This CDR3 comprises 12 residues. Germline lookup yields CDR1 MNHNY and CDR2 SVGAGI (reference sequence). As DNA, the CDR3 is TGTGCCAGCAGGCCAGCGGGCTACGAGCAGTACTTC. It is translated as CASRPAGYEQYF.

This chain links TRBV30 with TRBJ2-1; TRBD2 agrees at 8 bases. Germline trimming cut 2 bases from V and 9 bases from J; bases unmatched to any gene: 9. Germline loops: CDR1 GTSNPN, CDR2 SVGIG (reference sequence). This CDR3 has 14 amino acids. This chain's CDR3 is CAWSQSGRRIEQFF. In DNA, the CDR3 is TGTGCCTGGAGTCAAAGCGGGAGACGGATTGAGCAGTTCTTC.

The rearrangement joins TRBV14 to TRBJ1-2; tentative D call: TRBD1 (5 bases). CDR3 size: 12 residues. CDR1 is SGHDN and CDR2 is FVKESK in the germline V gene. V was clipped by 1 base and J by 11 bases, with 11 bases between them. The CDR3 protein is CASSQVREGYTF. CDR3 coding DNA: TGTGCCAGCAGCCAAGTCAGGGAGGGATACACCTTC.

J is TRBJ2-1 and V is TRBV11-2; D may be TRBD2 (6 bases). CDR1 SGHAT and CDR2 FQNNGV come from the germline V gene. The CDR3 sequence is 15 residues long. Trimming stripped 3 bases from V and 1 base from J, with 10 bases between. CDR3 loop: CASSFLGGSYNEQFF. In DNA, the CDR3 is TGTGCCAGCAGCTTTCTGGGAGGATCCTACAATGAGCAGTTCTTC.

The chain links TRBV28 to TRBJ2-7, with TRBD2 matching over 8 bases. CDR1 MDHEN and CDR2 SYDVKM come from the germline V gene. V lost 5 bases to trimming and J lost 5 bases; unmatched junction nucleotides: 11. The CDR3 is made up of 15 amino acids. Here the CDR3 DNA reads TGTGCCAGCAGTACGCAAGCGGGAGTGTGGGACGAGCAGTACTTC. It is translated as CASSTQAGVWDEQYF.

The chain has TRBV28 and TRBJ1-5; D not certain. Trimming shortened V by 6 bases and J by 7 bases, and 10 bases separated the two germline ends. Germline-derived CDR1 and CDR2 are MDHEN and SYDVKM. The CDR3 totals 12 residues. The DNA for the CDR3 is TGTGCCAGCAGGGAGACGGAGCAGCCCCAGCATTTT. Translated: CASRETEQPQHF.

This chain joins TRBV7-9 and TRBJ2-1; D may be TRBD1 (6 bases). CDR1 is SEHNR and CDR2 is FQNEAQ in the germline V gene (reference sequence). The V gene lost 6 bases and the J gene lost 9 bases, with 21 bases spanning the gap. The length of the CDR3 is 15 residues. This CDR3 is CASSLSTGWVAEQFF. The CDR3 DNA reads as TGTGCCAGCAGTCTTAGTACAGGGTGGGTCGCTGAGCAGTTCTTC.

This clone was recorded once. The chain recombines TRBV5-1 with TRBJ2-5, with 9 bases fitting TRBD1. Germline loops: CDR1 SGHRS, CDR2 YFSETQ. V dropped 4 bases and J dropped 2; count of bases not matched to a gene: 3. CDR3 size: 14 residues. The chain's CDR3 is CASSHGTGQETQYF. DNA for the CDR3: TGCGCCAGCAGCCACGGGACAGGGCAAGAGACCCAGTACTTC.

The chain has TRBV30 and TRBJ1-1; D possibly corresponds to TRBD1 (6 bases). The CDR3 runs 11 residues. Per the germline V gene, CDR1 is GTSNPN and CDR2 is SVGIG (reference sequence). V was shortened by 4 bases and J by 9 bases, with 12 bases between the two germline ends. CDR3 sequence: CAWTTGYKAFF. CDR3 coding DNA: TGTGCCTGGACAACAGGGTATAAAGCTTTCTTT.

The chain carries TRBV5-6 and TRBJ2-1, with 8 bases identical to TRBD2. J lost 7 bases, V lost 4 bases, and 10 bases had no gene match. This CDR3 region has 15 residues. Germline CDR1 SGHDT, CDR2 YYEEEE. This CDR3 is CASSPLAREGNEQFF. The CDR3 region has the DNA TGTGCCAGCAGCCCACTAGCCCGGGAGGGTAATGAGCAGTTCTTC.

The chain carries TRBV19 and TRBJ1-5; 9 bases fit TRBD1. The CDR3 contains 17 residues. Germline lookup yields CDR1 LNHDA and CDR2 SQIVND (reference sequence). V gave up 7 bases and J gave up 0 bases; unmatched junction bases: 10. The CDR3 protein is CASTSYGQGHSNQPQHF. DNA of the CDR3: TGTGCCAGTACCTCCTACGGACAGGGGCATAGCAATCAGCCCCAGCATTTT.

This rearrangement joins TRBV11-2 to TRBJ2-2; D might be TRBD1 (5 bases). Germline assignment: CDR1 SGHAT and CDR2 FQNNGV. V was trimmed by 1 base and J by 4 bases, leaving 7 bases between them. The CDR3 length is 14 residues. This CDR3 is CASSLGQGTGELFF. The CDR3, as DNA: TGTGCCAGCAGCTTAGGGCAGGGCACCGGGGAGCTGTTTTTT.

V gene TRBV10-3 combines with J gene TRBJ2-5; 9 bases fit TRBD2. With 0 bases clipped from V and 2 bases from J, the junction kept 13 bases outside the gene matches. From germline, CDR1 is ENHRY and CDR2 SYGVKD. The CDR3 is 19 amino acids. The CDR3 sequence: CAISESIYRASGIQETQYF. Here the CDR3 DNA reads TGTGCCATCAGTGAGTCGATATATAGGGCTAGCGGGATTCAAGAGACCCAGTACTTC.

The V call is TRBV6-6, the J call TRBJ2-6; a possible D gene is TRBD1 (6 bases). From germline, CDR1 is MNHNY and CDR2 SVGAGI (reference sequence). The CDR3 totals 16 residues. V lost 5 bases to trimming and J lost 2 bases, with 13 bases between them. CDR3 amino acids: CASSPLTGTGANVLTF. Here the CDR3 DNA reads TGTGCCAGCAGTCCTCTCACAGGGACTGGGGCCAACGTCCTGACTTTC.

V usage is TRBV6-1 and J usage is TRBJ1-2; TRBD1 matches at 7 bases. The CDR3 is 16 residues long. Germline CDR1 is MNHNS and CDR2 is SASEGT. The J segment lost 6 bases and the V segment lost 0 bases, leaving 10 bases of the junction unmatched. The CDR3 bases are TGTGCCAGCAGTGAAGCCGGGACAGTTTCGGAGGATGGCTACACCTTC. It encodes CASSEAGTVSEDGYTF.